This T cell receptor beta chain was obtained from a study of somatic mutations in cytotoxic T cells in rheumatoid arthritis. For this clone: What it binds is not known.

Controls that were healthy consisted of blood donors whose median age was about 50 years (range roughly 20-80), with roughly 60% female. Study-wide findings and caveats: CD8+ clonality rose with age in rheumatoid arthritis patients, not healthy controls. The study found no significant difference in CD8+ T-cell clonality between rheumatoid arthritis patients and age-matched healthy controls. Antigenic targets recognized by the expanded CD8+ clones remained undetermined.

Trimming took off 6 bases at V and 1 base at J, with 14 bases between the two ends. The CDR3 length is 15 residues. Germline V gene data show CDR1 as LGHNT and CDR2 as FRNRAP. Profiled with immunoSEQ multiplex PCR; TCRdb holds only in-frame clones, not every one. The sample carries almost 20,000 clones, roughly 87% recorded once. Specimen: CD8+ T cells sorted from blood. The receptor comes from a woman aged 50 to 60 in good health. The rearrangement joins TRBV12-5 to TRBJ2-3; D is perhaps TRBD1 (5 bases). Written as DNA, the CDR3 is TGTGCTAGTGGGCCAGGACAATTGGGCACAGATACGCAGTATTTT. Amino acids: CASGPGQLGTDTQYF.